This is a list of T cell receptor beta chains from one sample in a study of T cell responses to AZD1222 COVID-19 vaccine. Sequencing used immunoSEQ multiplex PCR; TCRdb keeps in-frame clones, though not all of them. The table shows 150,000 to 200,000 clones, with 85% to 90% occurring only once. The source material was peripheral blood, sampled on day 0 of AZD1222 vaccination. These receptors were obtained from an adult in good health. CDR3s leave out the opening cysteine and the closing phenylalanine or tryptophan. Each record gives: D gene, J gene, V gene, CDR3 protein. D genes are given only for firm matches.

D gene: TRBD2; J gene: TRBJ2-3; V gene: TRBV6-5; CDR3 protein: ASSQTAGGADTQY
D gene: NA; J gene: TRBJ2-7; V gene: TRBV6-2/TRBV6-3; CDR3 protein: ASSYRQSGISSYEQY
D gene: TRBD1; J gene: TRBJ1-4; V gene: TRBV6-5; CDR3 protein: ASIHAGTGAEKLF
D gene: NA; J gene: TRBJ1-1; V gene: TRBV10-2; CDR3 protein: ASSTAGADTEAF
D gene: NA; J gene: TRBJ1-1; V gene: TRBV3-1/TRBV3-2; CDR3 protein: ASSPTGRSNTEAF
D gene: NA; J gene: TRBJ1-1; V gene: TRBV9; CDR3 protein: ASSVGEGPNFEAF
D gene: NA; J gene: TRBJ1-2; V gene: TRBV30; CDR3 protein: AWTTGYGYT
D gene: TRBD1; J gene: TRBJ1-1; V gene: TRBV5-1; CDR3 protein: ASSLGQYTEAF
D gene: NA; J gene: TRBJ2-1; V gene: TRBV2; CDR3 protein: ASRGWDEQF
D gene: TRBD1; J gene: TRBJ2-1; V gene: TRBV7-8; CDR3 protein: ASRPQGQNNEQF
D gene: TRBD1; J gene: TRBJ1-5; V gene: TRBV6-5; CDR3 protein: ASKATGLGNQPQH
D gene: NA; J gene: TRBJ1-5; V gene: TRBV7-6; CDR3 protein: ASSLSSGGGNQPQH
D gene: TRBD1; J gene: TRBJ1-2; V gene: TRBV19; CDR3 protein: ASRPWDRPYGYT
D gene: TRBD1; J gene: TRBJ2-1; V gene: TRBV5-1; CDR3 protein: ASSFYRGPEDEQF
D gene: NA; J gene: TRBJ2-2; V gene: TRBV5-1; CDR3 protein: ASSLAGGDTGELF
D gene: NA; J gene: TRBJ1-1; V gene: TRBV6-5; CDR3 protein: ASSYLGLGENTEAF
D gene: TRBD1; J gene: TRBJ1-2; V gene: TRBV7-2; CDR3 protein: ASSQIDRVYGYT
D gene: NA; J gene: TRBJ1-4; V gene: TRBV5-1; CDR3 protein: ASSLEGGTNEKLF
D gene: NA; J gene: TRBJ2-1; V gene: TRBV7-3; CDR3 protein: ASSSGTTYNEQF
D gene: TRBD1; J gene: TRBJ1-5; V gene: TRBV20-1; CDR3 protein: SASRTGGSQPQH
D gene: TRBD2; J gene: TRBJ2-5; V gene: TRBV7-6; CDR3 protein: ASSRVSGRARETQY
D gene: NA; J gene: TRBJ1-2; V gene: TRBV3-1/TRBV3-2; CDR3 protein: ASSRDGGNYGYT
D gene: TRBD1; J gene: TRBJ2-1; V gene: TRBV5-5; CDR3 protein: ASSLEIGQGPYNEQF
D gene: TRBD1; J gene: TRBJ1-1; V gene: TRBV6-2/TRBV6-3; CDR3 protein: ASSVGQGAAF
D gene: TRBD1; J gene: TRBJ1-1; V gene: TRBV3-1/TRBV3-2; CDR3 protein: ASSQRTGGSTEAF
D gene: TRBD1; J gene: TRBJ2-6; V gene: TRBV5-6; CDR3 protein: ASSSPRGQGAPGANVLT
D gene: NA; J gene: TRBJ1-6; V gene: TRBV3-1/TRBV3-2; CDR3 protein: ASSTTDSSNSPLH
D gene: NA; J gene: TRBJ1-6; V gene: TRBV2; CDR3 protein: ASSDRGWGNSPLH